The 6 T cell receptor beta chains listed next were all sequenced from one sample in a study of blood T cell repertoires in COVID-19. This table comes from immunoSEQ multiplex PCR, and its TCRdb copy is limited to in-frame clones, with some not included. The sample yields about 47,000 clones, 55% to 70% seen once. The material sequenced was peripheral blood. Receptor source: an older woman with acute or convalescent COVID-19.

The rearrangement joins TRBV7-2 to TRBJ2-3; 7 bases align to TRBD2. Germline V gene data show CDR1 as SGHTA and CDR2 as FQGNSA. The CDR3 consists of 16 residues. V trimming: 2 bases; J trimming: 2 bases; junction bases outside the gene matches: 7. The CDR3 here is CASSLRSGGITDTQYF. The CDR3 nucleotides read TGTGCCAGCAGCTTAAGATCGGGAGGAATCACAGATACGCAGTATTTT.

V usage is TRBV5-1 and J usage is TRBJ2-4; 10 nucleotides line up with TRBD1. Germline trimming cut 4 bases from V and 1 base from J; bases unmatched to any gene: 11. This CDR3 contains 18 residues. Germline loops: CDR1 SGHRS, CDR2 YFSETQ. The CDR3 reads CASSPRVTGQGAKNIQYF. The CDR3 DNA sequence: TGCGCCAGCAGCCCGCGGGTTACGGGACAGGGGGCCAAAAACATTCAGTACTTC.

In DNA form, the CDR3 reads TGTGCCAGCAGCTCACCGGGAGGCGAGCAGTACTTC. Its protein is CASSSPGGEQYF. The chain employs TRBV7-9 and TRBJ2-7; 7 positions agree with TRBD2. There are 12 residues in the CDR3. Germline-derived CDR1 and CDR2 are SEHNR and FQNEAQ (reference sequence). After removal of 4 bases from V and 6 bases from J, the junction contained 3 bases not matched to a gene. Filled out from reference TRBV7-9 and TRBJ2-7, the complete variable domain reads DTGVSQNPRHKITKRGQNVTFRCDPISEHNRLYWYRQTLGQGPEFLTYFQNEAQLEKSRLLSDRFSAERPKGSFSTLEIQRTEQGDSAMYLCASSSPGGEQYFGPGTRLTVT.

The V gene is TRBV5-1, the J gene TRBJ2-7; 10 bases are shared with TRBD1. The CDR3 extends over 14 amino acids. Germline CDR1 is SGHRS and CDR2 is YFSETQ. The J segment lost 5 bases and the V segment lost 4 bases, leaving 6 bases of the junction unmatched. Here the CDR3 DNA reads TGCGCCAGCAGCCCGGGACAGGGGCAACACGAGCAGTACTTC. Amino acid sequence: CASSPGQGQHEQYF. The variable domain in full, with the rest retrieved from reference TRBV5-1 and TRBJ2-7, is KAGVTQTPRYLIKTRGQQVTLSCSPISGHRSVSWYQQTPGQGLQFLFEYFSETQRNKGNFPGRFSGRQFSNSRSEMNVSTLELGDSALYLCASSPGQGQHEQYFGPGTRLTVT.

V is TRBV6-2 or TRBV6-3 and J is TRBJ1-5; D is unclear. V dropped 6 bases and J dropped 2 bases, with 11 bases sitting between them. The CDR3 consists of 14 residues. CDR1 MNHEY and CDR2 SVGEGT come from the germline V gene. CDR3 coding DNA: TGTGCCAGCAGCACCTTCGGGGGCAATCAGCCCCAGCATTTT. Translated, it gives CASSTFGGNQPQHF.

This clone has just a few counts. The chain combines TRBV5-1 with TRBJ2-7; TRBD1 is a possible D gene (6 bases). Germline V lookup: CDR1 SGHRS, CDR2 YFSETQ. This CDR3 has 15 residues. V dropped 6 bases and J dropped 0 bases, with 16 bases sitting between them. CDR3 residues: CASKTLGGTSYEQYF. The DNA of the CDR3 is TGCGCCAGCAAAACGTTAGGGGGTACCTCCTACGAGCAGTACTTC.